These 5 T cell receptor beta chains originate from one sample sequenced in a study of T cell repertoires in cytomegalovirus infection. TCRdb re-called the reads with MiXCR, one entry per CDR3 protein. This table has fewer than 900,000 distinct CDR3 sequences, about 27% appearing once. No cognate antigen is known for these TCRs. This material consisted of cultured CD8+ T cells from PBMCs, taken from culture after CMV antigen stimulation. All receptors come from a human donor in good health (CMV status not recorded). Some clones in this sample may be carry-over from other donors' samples.

This clonotype was recorded a few times. This chain uses TRBV7-6 with TRBJ2-1, with 8 bases aligning to TRBD1. The germline CDR1 and CDR2 sequences are SGHVS and FNYEAQ. The CDR3 contains 15 residues. Trimming took 6 bases from V and 5 from J; bases not matched to a gene: 9. In DNA form, the CDR3 reads TGTGCCAGCAGGAGGACAGGGAGATCCCACAATGAGCAGTTCTTC. Amino acids: CASRRTGRSHNEQFF.

The chain combines TRBV27 with TRBJ1-2; the D gene is possibly TRBD1 (6 bases). Germline CDR1 and CDR2: MNHEY and SMNVEV (reference sequence). This CDR3 is built from 16 residues. V lost 5 bases, J lost 4 bases, and 20 bases lay in between. Written as DNA, the CDR3 is TGTGCCAGCAGTCCCACCGGGACGCCCAGGGGCTATGGCTACACCTTC. This gives the protein CASSPTGTPRGYGYTF.

This clonotype was counted a few times. The gene calls are TRBV7-2 and TRBJ2-1; the D gene is possibly TRBD1 (5 bases). Deletions cut 5 bases from V and 5 bases from J, with 16 bases between. The CDR3 has 15 amino acids. Germline lookup yields CDR1 SGHTA and CDR2 FQGNSA. The CDR3 coding sequence is TGTGCCAGCAGCCCCGAGAAGGGGTGGGACAATGAGCAGTTCTTC. This encodes CASSPEKGWDNEQFF.

In this sample, this clonotype turned up a few times. V gene TRBV4-1 combines with J gene TRBJ2-3, with D uncertain. CDR3 length: 14 residues. Germline CDR1 reads MGHRA; CDR2 reads YSYEKL. With 0 bases removed from V and 6 bases from J, the gap between germline ends came to 10 bases. In DNA form, the CDR3 reads TGCGCCAGCAGCCAAGACCAGGTTTGGGATACGCAGTATTTT. It translates to CASSQDQVWDTQYF.

As DNA, the CDR3 is TGTGCCAGCAGCCAAGAAGGGTTCGGAAACACCATATATTTT. Translating gives CASSQEGFGNTIYF. V and J are TRBV14 and TRBJ1-3; D uncertain. This CDR3 has 14 amino acids. V lost 0 bases, J lost 4 bases, and 7 bases lay in between. The V gene's germline CDR1 is SGHDN and CDR2 FVKESK.